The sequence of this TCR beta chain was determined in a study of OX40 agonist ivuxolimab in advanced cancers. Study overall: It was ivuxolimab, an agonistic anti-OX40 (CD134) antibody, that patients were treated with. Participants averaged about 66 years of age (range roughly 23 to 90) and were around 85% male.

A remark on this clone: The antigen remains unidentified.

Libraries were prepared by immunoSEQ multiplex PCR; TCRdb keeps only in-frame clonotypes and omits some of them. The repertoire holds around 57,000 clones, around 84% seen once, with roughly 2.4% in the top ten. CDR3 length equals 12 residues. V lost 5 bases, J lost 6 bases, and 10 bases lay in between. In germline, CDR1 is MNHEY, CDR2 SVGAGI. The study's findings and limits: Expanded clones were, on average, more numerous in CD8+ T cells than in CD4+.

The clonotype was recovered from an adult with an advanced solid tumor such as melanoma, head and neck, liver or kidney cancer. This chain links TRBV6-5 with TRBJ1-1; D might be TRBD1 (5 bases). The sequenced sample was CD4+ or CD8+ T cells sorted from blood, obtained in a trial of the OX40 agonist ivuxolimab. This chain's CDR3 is CASSPQGPEAFF. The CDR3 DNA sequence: TGTGCCAGCAGTCCTCAGGGTCCTGAAGCTTTCTTT.